This TCR beta chain was captured by sequencing in a study of T cell responses to AZD1222 COVID-19 vaccine. Overall study findings and caveats: Most donors were white British, females outnumbered males, and clonal diversity was possibly underestimated. Mapped onto spike, vaccine-associated CD4 TCRs spanned it and were dominant at 160-218 and 743-854.

Comments on this clone: Antigen specificity is unknown.

Measured with immunoSEQ multiplex PCR; TCRdb has only the in-frame clones, and not every one. There are approximately 190,000 clones in the sample; approximately 94% occur only once, and approximately 1% lies in the top ten. Per the germline V gene, CDR1 is WSHSY and CDR2 is SAAADI. The CDR3 sequence is 13 residues long. Between the trimmed V and J ends, which lost 6 bases and 4 bases, there was a span of 10 bases. This sequence originates from an adult who received the AZD1222 COVID-19 vaccine. The chain carries TRBV10-2 and TRBJ1-5, with a possible D match to TRBD1 (6 bases). The sample in question was peripheral blood, obtained 28 days after the second AZD1222 dose. DNA of the CDR3: TGCGCCAGCAGGGACAGCGAGAATCAGCCCCAGCATTTT. It codes for CASRDSENQPQHF.